Sequencing of this T cell receptor (beta chain) was carried out in a study of shared clonotypes between healthy human individuals. From germline, CDR1 is SGHDT and CDR2 YYEEEE. With 3 bases removed from V and 1 base from J, the gap between germline ends came to 16 bases. The CDR3 length is 16 residues. In the naive CD8 group, cells lacked CD45RO and were positively selected for CCR7, so terminally differentiated effector memory CD45RA+ cells were left out. Assay used: immunoSEQ multiplex PCR; TCRdb lists only in-frame clones, some missing. This table holds around 2,000,000 clones, about 95% found once.

Sequenced sample: naive CD8+ T cells sorted from blood. The rearrangement links TRBV5-6 to TRBJ1-2, with D hard to call. This clonotype originated in a man aged 18 to 29 in good health. CDR3 nucleotides: TGTGCCAGCAGCTGGGGTGGGCAGGCCTATAACTATGGCTACACCTTC. Translation gives CASSWGGQAYNYGYTF.